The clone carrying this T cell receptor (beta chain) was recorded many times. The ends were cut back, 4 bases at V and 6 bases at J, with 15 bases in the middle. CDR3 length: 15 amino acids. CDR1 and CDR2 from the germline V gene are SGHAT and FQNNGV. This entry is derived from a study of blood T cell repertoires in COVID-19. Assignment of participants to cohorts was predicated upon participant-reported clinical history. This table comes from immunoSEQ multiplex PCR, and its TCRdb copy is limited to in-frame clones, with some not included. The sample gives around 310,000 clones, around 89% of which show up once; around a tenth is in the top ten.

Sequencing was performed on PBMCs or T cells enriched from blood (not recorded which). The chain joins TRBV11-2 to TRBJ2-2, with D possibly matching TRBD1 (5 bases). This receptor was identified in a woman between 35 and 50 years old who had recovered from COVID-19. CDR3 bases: TGTGCCAGCAGCTCCCCCGCAGGGTTCGCCGGGGAGCTGTTTTTT. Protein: CASSSPAGFAGELFF.